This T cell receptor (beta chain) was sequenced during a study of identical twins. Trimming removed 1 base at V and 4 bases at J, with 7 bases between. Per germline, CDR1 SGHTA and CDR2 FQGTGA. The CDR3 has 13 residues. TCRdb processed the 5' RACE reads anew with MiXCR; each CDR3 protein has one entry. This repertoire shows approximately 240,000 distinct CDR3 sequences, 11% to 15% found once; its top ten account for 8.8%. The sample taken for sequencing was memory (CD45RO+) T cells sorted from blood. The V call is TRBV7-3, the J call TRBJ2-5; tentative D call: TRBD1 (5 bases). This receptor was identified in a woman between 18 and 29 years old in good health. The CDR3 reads CASSLMGLETQYF. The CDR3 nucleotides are TGTGCCAGCAGCTTAATGGGGCTAGAGACCCAGTACTTC.